The source of this T cell receptor (beta chain) is a study of technical replicates of blood from a few donors. Only in-frame clones appear in the TCRdb table, and some are missing; sequencing was by immunoSEQ multiplex PCR. The sample records tens of thousands of clones, around nine tenths being singletons. This CDR3 comprises 16 residues. Germline CDR1 is LGHNA and CDR2 is YNFKEQ. V trimming: 1 base; J trimming: 3 bases; junction bases outside the gene matches: 7. The rearrangement uses TRBV4-2 and TRBJ2-3; 7 positions match TRBD2. The clonotype comes from a human donor in good health. The specimen was T cells isolated from PBMCs. CDR3 nucleotide sequence: TGTGCCAGCAGCCAAGGTGCGGGAGTAGTGACAGATACGCAGTATTTT. It is translated as CASSQGAGVVTDTQYF.